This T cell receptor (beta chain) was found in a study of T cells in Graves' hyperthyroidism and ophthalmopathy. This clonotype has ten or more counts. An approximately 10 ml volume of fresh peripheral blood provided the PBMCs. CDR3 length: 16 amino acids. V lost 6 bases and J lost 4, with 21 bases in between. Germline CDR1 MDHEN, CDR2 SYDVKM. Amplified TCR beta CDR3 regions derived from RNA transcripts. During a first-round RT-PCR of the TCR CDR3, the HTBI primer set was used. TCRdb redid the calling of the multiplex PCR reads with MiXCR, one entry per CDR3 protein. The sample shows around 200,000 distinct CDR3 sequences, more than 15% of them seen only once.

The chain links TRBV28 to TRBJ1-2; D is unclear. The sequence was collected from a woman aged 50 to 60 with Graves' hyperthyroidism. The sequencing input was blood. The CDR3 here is CASSPIVGDGFYGYTF. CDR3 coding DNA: TGTGCCAGCAGCCCCATCGTAGGCGACGGATTCTATGGCTACACCTTC.